Presented here are 11 T cell receptor beta chains from one specimen sequenced in a study of response to subunit inactivated influenza vaccine. TCRdb reprocessed the RT-PCR reads via MiXCR and lists one record per CDR3 protein. The sample gives some 550,000 distinct CDR3 sequences, under 30% of which show up once; 2.5% to 3.5% is in the top ten. A further study also used this sample, focusing on T cells expressing NK-cell markers. That study reports: Generation of TCR beta cDNA was performed by 5'RACE template switching incorporating UMIs.

The input for sequencing was CD4+ T cells sorted from PBMCs, taken 12 days after vaccination. These receptors originate from a man in his fifties or sixties who received an inactivated influenza vaccine.

In this sample, this clonotype turned up a few times. The chain recombines TRBV12-3 or TRBV12-4 with TRBJ2-3, with a tentative D call TRBD2 (5 bases). V was cut by 3 bases and J by 7 bases, with 11 bases left in between. The CDR3 runs to 13 residues. The CDR3 DNA reads TGTGCCAGCAGTTTCGGGGTTCTAAATACGCAGTATTTT. Residues: CASSFGVLNTQYF.

This chain links TRBV11-2 with TRBJ2-2; 7 positions agree with TRBD2. The length of the CDR3 is 18 residues. CDR1 is SGHAT, CDR2 FQNNGV, per germline. With V trimmed by 5 bases and J by 0 bases, 12 bases remained unmatched. The CDR3 loop reads CASSHLRGGGTNTGELFF. DNA of the CDR3: TGTGCCAGCAGCCACCTTCGGGGCGGGGGAACGAACACCGGGGAGCTGTTTTTT.

The J gene is TRBJ1-5, the V gene TRBV4-2; 9 bases are shared with TRBD1. Looked up from germline, CDR1 is LGHNA and CDR2 is YNFKEQ. CDR3 size: 15 residues. V gave up 4 bases and J gave up 4 bases; unmatched junction bases: 5. The CDR3 DNA reads as TGTGCCAGCAGCCCCGGGACAGGGTGGAATCAGCCCCAGCATTTT. This gives the protein CASSPGTGWNQPQHF.

The chain is built from TRBV2 and TRBJ1-5, with a tentative D call TRBD1 (5 bases). The V end was cut by 7 bases, the J end by 9 bases, with 16 bases between. This CDR3 has 13 residues. Germline CDR1 is SNHLY and CDR2 is FYNNEI. CDR3 coding DNA: TGTGCCAGCAAGCGGGACTATAATTCGCCCCAGCATTTT. This gives the protein CASKRDYNSPQHF. Full variable domain (outside the CDR3, taken from reference TRBV2 and TRBJ1-5): EPEVTQTPSHQVTQMGQEVILRCVPISNHLYFYWYRQILGQKVEFLVSFYNNEISEKSEIFDDQFSVERPDGSNFTLKIRSTKLEDSAMYFCASKRDYNSPQHFGDGTRLSIL.

This clonotype was observed a few times. The rearrangement joins TRBV29-1 to TRBJ2-5, with D perhaps assigned TRBD1 or TRBD2 (5 bases each). Germline assignment: CDR1 SQVTM and CDR2 ANQGSEA. V was clipped by 8 bases and J by 4 bases, with 14 bases between them. The CDR3 spans 12 residues. The CDR3 coding sequence is TGCAGCCCCAGGCTTGGGGGAGAGACCCAGTACTTC. The encoded protein is CSPRLGGETQYF.

This clonotype was seen once. This chain uses TRBV28 with TRBJ2-3; D is ambiguous. Germline lookup yields CDR1 MDHEN and CDR2 SYDVKM. With 3 bases removed from V and 2 bases from J, the gap between germline ends came to 12 bases. The CDR3 is 15 amino acids. For the CDR3, the DNA is TGTGCCAGCAGTTTGGCCCTCTCCCCCACAGATACGCAGTATTTT. This codes for CASSLALSPTDTQYF.

The rearrangement joins TRBV7-2 to TRBJ2-5; 8 nucleotides agree with TRBD2. The CDR3 length is 14 residues. Germline V gives CDR1 SGHTA, CDR2 FQGNSA. V lost 4 bases and J lost 4; bases outside the gene matches: 5. For the CDR3, the DNA is TGTGCCAGCAGCTCAGCGGGAGTCAGAGAGACCCAGTACTTC. Amino acids: CASSSAGVRETQYF. Full variable domain (outside the CDR3, taken from reference TRBV7-2 and TRBJ2-5): GAGVSQSPSNKVTEKGKDVELRCDPISGHTALYWYRQSLGQGLEFLIYFQGNSAPDKSGLPSDRFSAERTGGSVSTLTIQRTQQEDSAVYLCASSSAGVRETQYFGPGTRLLVL.

This chain uses TRBV6-5 with TRBJ2-1, with D perhaps matching TRBD1 or TRBD2 (5 bases each). Trimming removed 5 bases at V and 7 bases at J, with 9 bases between. This CDR3 is 12 amino acids long. CDR1 is MNHEY and CDR2 is SVGAGI in the germline V gene. The chain's CDR3 is CASSGTRNEQFF. For the CDR3, the DNA is TGTGCCAGCAGTGGGACGAGAAATGAGCAGTTCTTC.

CDR3: CASKPERAQDANYGYTF. The DNA for the CDR3 is TGTGCCAGCAAACCGGAGAGGGCGCAGGATGCTAACTATGGCTACACCTTC. The rearrangement uses TRBV28 and TRBJ1-2; D gene ambiguous. The CDR3 spans 17 residues. The V end lost 7 bases, the J end lost 0 bases, and 21 bases lay between the germline ends. Germline V gene lookup returns CDR1 MDHEN and CDR2 SYDVKM.

V is TRBV28 and J is TRBJ2-7, with 8 bases lining up with TRBD1. Germline CDR1 reads MDHEN; CDR2 reads SYDVKM. With V trimmed by 4 bases and J by 7 bases, 12 bases remained unmatched. The CDR3 is 15 amino acids. The CDR3 spells CASSSGQVNKREQYF. Here the CDR3 DNA reads TGTGCCAGCAGTTCGGGACAGGTAAACAAGAGGGAGCAGTACTTC.

A few counts support this clonotype. V usage is TRBV5-1 and J usage is TRBJ2-2; maybe TRBD2 (6 bases). Trimming stripped 0 bases from V and 6 bases from J, with 9 bases between. Germline-derived CDR1 and CDR2 are SGHRS and YFSETQ. This CDR3 has 14 amino acids. This CDR3 is CASSLASEAGELFF. As DNA, the CDR3 is TGCGCCAGCAGCTTGGCTAGCGAGGCCGGGGAGCTGTTTTTT.